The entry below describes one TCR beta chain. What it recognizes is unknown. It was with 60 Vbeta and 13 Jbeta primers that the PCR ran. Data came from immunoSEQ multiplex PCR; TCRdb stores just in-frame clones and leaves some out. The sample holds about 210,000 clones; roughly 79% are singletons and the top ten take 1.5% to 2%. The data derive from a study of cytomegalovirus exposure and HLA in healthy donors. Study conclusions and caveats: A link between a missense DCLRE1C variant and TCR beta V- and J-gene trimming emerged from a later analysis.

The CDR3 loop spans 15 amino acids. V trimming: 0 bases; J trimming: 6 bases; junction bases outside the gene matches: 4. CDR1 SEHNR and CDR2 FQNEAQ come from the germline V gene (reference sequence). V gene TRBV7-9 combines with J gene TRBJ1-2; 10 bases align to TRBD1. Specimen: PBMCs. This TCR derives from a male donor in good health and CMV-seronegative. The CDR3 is CASSLAWDRGDGYTF. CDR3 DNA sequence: TGTGCCAGCAGCTTAGCGTGGGACAGGGGAGATGGCTACACCTTC. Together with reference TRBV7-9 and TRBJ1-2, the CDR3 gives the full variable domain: DTGVSQNPRHKITKRGQNVTFRCDPISEHNRLYWYRQTLGQGPEFLTYFQNEAQLEKSRLLSDRFSAERPKGSFSTLEIQRTEQGDSAMYLCASSLAWDRGDGYTFGSGTRLTVV.